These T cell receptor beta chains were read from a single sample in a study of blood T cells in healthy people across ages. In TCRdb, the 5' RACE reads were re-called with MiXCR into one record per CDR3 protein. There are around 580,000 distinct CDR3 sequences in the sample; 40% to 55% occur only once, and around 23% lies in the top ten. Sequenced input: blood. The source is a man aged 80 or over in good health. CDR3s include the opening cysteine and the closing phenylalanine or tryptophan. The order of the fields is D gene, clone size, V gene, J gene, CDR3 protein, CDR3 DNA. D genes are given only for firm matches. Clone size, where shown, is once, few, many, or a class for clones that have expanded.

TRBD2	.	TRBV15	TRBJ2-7	CATSEGLAGVYEQYF	TGTGCCACCAGCGAGGGGCTAGCGGGTGTCTACGAGCAGTACTTC
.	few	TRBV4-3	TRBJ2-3	CASSQDPSFTDTQYF	TGCGCCAGCAGCCAAGATCCTAGCTTTACAGATACGCAGTATTTT
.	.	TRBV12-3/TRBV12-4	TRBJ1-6	CASSFIPGFSSYNSPLHF	TGTGCCAGCAGTTTTATTCCAGGGTTCAGCTCCTATAATTCACCCCTCCACTTT
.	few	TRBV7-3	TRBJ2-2	CASSLMIPGELFF	TGTGCCAGCAGCTTAATGATCCCCGGGGAGCTGTTTTTT
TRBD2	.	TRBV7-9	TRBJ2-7	CTSSLAGGPLEQYF	TGTACCAGCAGCTTAGCGGGAGGTCCCCTCGAGCAGTACTTC
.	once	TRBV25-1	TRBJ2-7	CASRKSGLSSYEQYF	TGTGCCAGCAGGAAATCAGGGCTGAGCTCCTACGAGCAGTACTTC
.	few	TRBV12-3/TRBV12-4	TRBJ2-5	CASRNRATSQETQYF	TGTGCCAGCAGAAACAGGGCCACATCCCAAGAGACCCAGTACTTC
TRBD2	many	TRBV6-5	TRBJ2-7	CASSYSSQRGTTYEQYF	TGTGCCAGCAGTTACTCGAGCCAGCGGGGGACCACGTACGAGCAGTACTTC
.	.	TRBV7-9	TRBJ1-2	CASSFGGGYGYTF	TGTGCCAGCAGCTTCGGGGGCGGCTATGGCTACACCTTC
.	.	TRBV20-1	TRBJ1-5	CSARDKGDVSNQPQHF	TGCAGTGCTAGAGATAAGGGGGATGTTAGCAATCAGCCCCAGCATTTT
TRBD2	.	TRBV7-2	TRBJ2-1	CASSLGGLAIGEQFF	TGTGCCAGCAGCTTAGGGGGACTAGCTATTGGTGAGCAGTTCTTC